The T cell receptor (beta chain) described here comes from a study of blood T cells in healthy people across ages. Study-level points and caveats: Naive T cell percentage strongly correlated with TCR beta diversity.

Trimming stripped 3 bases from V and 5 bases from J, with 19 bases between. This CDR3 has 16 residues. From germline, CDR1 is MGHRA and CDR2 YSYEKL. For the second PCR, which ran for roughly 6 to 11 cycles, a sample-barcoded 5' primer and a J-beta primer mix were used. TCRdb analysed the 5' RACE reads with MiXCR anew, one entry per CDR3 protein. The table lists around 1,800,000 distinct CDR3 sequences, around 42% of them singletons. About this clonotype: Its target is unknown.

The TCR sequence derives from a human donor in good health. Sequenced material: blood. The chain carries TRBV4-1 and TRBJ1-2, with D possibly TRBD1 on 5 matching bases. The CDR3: CASSQSGSRKGYGYTF. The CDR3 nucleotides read TGCGCCAGCAGCCAGTCAGGGAGCAGAAAAGGATATGGCTACACCTTC.